This T cell receptor beta chain was observed in a study of T cell changes during pregnancy in multiple sclerosis. Per germline, CDR1 MNHEY and CDR2 SVGAGI. Trimming took 6 bases from V and 9 from J; bases not matched to a gene: 12. The CDR3 extends over 15 amino acids. Sequenced by immunoSEQ multiplex PCR; TCRdb stores in-frame clones only, minus some. The table lists 60,000 to 70,000 clones, 90% to 95% of them singletons. The genes are TRBV6-5 and TRBJ1-4; 8 bases fit TRBD1. The sample in question was peripheral blood, obtained in the third trimester of pregnancy. This TCR came from a female donor in good health, enrolled as a control in a pregnancy study. CDR3 residues: CASRDGQGLRKKLFF. The CDR3, as DNA: TGTGCCAGCAGGGACGGACAGGGTCTTCGTAAAAAACTGTTTTTT.